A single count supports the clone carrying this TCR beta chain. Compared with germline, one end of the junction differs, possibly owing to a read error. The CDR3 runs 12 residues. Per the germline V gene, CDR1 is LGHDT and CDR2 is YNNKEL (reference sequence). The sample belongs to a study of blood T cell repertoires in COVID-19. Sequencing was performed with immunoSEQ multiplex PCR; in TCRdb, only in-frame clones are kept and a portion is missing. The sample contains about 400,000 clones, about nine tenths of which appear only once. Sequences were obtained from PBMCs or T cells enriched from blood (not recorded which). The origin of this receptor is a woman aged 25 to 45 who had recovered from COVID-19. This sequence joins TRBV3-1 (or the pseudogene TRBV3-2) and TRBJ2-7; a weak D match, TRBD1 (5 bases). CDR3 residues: CASSQESGSLRF. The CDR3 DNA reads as TGTGCCAGCAGCCAAGAGTCAGGGTCCCTCCGCTTC.